This T cell receptor beta chain was observed in a study of cytomegalovirus exposure and HLA in healthy donors. Study-wide results and limits: Versus the roughly 640-donor mean, an Asian-associated ancestry cluster reportedly showed fewer N-insertions in a later analysis. Associated with cytomegalovirus, according to the listing, were 150 to 200 TCR beta chains.

60 Vbeta and 13 Jbeta primers were used in PCR. In the study's own analysis: Later analysis identified some 80 million unique TCR beta chains, about 11 million shared. Produced via immunoSEQ multiplex PCR; TCRdb's table is partial and in-frame only. The V and J calls and the clone size are those of that table, but D and trimming were determined from the DNA. The sample yields more than 95,000 clones, around 72% seen once. On this clone: Antigen unknown.

The receptor comes from a man aged 30-40 years in good health and CMV-seronegative. Sequencing was performed on PBMCs.

CDR3 coding DNA: TGTGCTAGTGGTTTGCCCCCGGACAGGAACTACGAGCAGTACTTC. It specifies CASGLPPDRNYEQYF. The V and J genes are TRBV12-5 and TRBJ2-7, with 7 bases lining up with TRBD1. The CDR3 length is 15 residues. Germline CDR1 LGHNT, CDR2 FRNRAP. V lost 2 bases, J lost 3 bases, and 7 bases stayed unmatched.